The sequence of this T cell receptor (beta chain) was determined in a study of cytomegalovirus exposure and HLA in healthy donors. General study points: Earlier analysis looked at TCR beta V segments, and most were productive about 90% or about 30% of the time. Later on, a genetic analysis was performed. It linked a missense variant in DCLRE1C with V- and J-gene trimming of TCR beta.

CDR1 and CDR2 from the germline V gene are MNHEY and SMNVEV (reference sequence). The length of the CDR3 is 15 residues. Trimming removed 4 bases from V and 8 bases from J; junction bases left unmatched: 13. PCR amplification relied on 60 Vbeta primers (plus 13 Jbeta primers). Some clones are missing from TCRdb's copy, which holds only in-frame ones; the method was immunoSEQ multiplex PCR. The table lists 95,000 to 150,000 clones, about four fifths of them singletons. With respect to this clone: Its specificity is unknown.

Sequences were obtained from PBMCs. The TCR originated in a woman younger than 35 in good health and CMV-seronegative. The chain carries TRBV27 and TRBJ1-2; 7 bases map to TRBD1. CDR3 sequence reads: CASSSHTSTGRGYTF. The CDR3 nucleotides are TGTGCCAGCAGTTCCCACACGTCGACAGGGAGAGGCTACACCTTC.